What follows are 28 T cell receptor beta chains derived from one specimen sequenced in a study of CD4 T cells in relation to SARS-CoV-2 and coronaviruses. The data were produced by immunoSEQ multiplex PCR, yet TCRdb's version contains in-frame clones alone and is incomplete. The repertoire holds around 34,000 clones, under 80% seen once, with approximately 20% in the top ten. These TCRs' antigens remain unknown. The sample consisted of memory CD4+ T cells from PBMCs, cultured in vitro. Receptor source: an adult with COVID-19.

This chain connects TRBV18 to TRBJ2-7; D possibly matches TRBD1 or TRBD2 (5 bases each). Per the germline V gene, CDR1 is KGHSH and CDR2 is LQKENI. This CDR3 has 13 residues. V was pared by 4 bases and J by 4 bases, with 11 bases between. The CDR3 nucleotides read TGTGCCAGCTCACAGGGACCCAGTTACGAGCAGTACTTC. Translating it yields CASSQGPSYEQYF.

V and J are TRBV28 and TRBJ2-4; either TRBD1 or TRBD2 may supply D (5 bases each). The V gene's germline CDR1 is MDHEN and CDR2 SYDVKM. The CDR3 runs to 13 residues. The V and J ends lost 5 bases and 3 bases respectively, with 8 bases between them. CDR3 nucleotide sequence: TGTGCCAGCAGTGGGACGGTCAAAAACATTCAGTACTTC. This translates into CASSGTVKNIQYF.

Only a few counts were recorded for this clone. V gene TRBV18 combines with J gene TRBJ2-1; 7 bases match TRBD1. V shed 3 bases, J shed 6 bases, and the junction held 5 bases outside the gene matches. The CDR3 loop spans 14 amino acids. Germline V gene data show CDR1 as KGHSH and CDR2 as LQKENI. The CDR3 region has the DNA TGTGCCAGCTCACCCGTCGGGACAGTCAATGAGCAGTTCTTC. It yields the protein CASSPVGTVNEQFF.

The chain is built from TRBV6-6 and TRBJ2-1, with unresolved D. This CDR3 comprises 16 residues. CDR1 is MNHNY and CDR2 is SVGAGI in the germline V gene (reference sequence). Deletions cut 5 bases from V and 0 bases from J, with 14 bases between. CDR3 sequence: CASSLSGPGSYNEQFF. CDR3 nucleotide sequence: TGTGCCAGCAGTCTTTCTGGCCCTGGCTCCTACAATGAGCAGTTCTTC.

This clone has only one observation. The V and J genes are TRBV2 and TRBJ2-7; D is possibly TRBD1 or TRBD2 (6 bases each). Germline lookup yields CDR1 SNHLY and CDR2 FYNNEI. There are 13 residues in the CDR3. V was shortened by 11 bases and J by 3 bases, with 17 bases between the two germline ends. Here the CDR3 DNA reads TGTGCCGGGAAGGGGGACGGGGGCTACGAGCAGTACTTC. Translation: CAGKGDGGYEQYF.

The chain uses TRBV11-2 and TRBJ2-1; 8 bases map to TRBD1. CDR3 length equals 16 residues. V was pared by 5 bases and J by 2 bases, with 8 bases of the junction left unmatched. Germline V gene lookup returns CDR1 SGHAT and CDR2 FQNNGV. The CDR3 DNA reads TGTGCCAGCAGCCCCCTGACAGGGGCTGCCTACAATGAGCAGTTCTTC. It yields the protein CASSPLTGAAYNEQFF.

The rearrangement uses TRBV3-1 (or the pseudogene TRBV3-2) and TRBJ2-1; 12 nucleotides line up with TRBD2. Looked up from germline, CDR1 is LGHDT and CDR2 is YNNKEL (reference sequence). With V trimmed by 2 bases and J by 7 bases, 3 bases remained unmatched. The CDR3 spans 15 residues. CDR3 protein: CASSQLAGGPNEQFF. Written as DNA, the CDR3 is TGTGCCAGCAGCCAACTAGCGGGAGGGCCTAATGAGCAGTTCTTC.

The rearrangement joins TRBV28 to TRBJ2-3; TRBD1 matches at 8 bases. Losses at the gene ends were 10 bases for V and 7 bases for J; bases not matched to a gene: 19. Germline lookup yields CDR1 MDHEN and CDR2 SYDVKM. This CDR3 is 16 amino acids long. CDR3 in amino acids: CATLKGQGAPRHTQYF. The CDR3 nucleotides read TGTGCCACTCTCAAGGGTCAGGGGGCCCCGCGACATACGCAGTATTTT.

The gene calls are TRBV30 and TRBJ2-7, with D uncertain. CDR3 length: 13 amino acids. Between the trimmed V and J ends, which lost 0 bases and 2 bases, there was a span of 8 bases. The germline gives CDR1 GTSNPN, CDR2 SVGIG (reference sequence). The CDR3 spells CAWSVLGPYEQYF. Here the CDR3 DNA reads TGTGCCTGGAGTGTCCTAGGTCCCTACGAGCAGTACTTC.

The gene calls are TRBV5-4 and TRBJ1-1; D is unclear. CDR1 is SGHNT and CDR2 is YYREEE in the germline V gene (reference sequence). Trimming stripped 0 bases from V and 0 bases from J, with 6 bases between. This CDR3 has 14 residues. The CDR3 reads CASSLGVMNTEAFF. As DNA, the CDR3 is TGTGCCAGCAGCTTGGGGGTGATGAACACTGAAGCTTTCTTT. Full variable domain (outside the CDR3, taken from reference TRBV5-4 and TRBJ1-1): ETGVTQSPTHLIKTRGQQVTLRCSSQSGHNTVSWYQQALGQGPQFIFQYYREEENGRGNFPPRFSGLQFPNYSSELNVNALELDDSALYLCASSLGVMNTEAFFGQGTRLTVV.

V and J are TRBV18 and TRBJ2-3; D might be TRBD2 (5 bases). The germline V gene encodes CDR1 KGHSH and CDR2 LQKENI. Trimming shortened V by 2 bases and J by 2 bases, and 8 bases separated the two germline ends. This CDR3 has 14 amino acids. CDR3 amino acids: CASSPGLTTDTQYF. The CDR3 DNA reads TGTGCCAGCTCACCAGGACTTACCACAGATACGCAGTATTTT.

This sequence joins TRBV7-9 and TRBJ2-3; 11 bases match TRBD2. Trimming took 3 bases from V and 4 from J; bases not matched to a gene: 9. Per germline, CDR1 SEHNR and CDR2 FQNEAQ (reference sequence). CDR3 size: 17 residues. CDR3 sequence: CASSFFLAGGISDTQYF. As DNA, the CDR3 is TGTGCCAGCAGCTTCTTCCTAGCGGGAGGTATCTCAGATACGCAGTATTTT.

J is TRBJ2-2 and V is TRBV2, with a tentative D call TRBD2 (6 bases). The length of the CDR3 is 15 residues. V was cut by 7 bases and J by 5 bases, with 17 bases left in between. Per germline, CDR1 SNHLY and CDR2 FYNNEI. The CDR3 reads CASTKTGVGTGELFF. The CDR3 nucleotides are TGTGCCAGCACCAAAACGGGGGTGGGGACCGGGGAGCTGTTTTTT.

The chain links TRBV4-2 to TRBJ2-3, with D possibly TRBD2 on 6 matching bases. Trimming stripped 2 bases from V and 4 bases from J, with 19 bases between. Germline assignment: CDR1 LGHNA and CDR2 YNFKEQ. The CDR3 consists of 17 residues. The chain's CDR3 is CASSQNARGGPADTQYF. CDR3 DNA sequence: TGTGCCAGCAGCCAAAACGCCCGCGGAGGGCCTGCAGATACGCAGTATTTT.

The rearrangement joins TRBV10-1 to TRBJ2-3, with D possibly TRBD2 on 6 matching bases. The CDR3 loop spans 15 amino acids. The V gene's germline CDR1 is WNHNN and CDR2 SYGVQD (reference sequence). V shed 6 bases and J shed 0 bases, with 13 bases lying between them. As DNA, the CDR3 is TGCGCCAGCAGCGATAGCGGAGCTAGCACAGATACGCAGTATTTT. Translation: CASSDSGASTDTQYF.

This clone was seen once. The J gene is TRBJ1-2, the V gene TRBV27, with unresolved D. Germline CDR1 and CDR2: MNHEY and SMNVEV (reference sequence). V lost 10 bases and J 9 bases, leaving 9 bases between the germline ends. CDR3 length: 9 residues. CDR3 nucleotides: TGTGCCAACCAGCGTCGCTACACCTTC. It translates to CANQRRYTF.

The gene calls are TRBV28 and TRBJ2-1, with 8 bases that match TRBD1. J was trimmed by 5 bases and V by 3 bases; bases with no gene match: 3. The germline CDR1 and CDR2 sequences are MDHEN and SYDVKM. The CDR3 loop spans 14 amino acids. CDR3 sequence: CASSFQGAHNEQFF. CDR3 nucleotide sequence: TGTGCCAGCAGTTTCCAGGGGGCCCACAATGAGCAGTTCTTC.

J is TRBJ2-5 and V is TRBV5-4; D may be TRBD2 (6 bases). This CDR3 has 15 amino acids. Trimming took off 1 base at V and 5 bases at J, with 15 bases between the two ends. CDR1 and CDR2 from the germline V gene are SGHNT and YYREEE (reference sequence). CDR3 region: CASSLSASAVETQYF. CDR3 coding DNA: TGTGCCAGCAGCTTGTCGGCTAGCGCTGTGGAGACCCAGTACTTC.

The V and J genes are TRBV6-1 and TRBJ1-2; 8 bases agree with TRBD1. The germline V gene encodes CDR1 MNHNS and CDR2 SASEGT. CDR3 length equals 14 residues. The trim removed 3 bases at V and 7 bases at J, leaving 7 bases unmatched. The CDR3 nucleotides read TGTGCCAGCAGTGATGGACAGGGCGCGGGTGGCTACACCTTC. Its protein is CASSDGQGAGGYTF.

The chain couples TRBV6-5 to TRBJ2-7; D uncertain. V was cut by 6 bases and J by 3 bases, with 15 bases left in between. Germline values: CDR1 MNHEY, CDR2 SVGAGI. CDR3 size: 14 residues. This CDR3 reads CASRDPYGLYEQYF. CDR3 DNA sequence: TGTGCCAGCAGGGATCCGTACGGTCTCTACGAGCAGTACTTC.

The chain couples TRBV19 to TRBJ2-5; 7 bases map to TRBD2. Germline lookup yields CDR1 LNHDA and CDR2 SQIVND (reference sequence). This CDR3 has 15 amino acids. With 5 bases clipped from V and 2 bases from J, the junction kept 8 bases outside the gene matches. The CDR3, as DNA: TGTGCCAGTAGTTTGTCTCGGACTAGTCAAGAGACCCAGTACTTC. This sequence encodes CASSLSRTSQETQYF.

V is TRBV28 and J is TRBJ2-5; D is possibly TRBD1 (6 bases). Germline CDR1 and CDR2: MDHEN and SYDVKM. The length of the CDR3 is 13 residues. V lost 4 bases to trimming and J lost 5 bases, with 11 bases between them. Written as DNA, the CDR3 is TGTGCCAGCAGTTCAGGGGCTGGGGAGACCCAGTACTTC. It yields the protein CASSSGAGETQYF.

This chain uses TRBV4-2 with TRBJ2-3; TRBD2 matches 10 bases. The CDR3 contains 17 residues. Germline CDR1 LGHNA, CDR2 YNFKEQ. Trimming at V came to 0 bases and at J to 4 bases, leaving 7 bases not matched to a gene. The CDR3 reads CASSQDPSGSLSDTQYF. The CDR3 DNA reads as TGTGCCAGCAGCCAAGATCCTAGCGGGAGTCTGTCAGATACGCAGTATTTT.

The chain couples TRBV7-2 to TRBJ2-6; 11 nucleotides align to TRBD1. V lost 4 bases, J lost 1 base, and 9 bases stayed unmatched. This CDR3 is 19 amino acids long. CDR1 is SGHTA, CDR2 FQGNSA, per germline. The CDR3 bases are TGTGCCAGCAGCTCGACCCCCGGGACAGGGGGGTCTGGGGCCAACGTCCTGACTTTC. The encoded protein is CASSSTPGTGGSGANVLTF.

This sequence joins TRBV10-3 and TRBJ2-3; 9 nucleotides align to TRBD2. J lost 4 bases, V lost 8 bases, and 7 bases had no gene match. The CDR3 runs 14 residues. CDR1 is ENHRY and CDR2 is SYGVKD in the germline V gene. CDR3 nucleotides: TGTGCCATCGGTTTAGCGGGAGAGTCAGATACGCAGTATTTT. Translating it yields CAIGLAGESDTQYF.

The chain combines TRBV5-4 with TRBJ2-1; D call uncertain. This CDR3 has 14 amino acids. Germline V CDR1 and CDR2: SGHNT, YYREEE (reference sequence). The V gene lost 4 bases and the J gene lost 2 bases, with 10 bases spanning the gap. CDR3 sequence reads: CASSPWMTYNEQFF. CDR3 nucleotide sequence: TGTGCCAGCAGCCCCTGGATGACCTACAATGAGCAGTTCTTC.

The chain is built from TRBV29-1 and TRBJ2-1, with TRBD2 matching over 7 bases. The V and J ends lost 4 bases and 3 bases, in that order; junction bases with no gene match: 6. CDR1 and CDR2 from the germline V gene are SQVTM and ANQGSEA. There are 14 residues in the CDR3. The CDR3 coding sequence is TGCAGCGTTGGATACGGGAGGAACTACAATGAGCAGTTCTTC. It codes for CSVGYGRNYNEQFF.

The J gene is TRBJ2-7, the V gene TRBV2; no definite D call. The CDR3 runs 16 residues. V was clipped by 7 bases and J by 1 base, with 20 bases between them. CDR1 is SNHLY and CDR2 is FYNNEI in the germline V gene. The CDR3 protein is CASIKLSVADSYEQYF. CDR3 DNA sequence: TGTGCCAGCATTAAGTTATCAGTAGCCGATTCCTACGAGCAGTACTTC.